The rows below give T cell receptor beta chains drawn from one sample of a study of cytomegalovirus exposure and HLA in healthy donors. The protocol was immunoSEQ multiplex PCR, while the TCRdb copy is restricted to in-frame clones and leaves out a portion. The sample consists of about 130,000 clones, approximately 80% of them appearing once. Sequences were obtained from PBMCs. The receptors were gathered from a woman between 18 and 29 years old in good health and CMV-seropositive. CDR3s leave out the opening cysteine and the closing phenylalanine or tryptophan. The D gene is left open where the match is weak. Where a row states a size, it is once, few, many or the class of an expanded clone; other rows omit it.

V | D | size | CDR3
TRBV30 | - | once | AWRSTGYT
TRBV29-1 | - | - | SVEKQEPYEQY
TRBV28 | TRBD2 | once | ASSLGEGFLRYEQY
TRBV12-5 | - | - | ASGFPGGNQPQH
TRBV2 | TRBD1 | - | ASRAGTGKRIGYGYT
TRBV6-5 | - | once | ASSLAGMSYEQY
TRBV5-6 | TRBD2 | - | ASTPEGRGGEDTQY
TRBV5-1 | TRBD2 | - | ASSLVLAGGQETQY
TRBV7-3 | - | - | ASSPTHLTFGNEQF
TRBV5-4 | - | once | ASSPGHSSGANVLT
TRBV7-9 | - | - | ASSNPLVSSGANVLT
TRBV21-1 | - | - | ASGEGQGANTGANVLT
TRBV7-2 | - | - | ASSSFNEQF
TRBV4-1 | - | - | ASTKNGDEKLF
TRBV9 | - | - | ASSPPRGGVTEAF
TRBV28 | - | once | ASSPGQPGAHSPLH
TRBV28 | - | - | ASSPPYSNQPQH
TRBV30 | TRBD1 | - | AWSADRGHSYEQY
TRBV2 | - | - | ATGQFNSPLH
TRBV7-9 | - | - | ASSSDRGLYSSSYNEQF
TRBV7-9 | - | - | AMGTGGLVYT
TRBV28 | TRBD2 | - | ASSPTSGTYNEQF
TRBV6-1 | - | - | ASRTGLAYEQY
TRBV9 | - | few | ASGHSGNTIY
TRBV4-1 | TRBD2 | - | ASSRVAGGPYEQY
TRBV28 | - | - | ASNPPDGAYEQY
TRBV29-1 | TRBD2 | - | SVAGMVAGGSPANVLT
TRBV4-2 | TRBD1 | - | ASSQGQGAGYEQY
TRBV4-1 | TRBD1 | - | ASSHRTGSTYEQY